Listed below are T cell receptor beta chains from one sample, sequenced in a study of cytomegalovirus exposure and HLA in healthy donors. Only in-frame clones appear in the TCRdb table, and some are missing; sequencing was by immunoSEQ multiplex PCR. Recorded here are about 210,000 clones; the top ten clones represent over 0.75%. Sample: PBMCs. These receptor sequences come from a woman in her thirties in good health and CMV-seropositive. The CDR3 runs from the conserved cysteine through the conserved F or W. The D gene is left open where the match is weak.

>NA|TRBJ2-4|TRBV7-9
TGTGCCAGCAGCTTAATGGGAGTAGGGAACATTCAGTACTTC
CASSLMGVGNIQYF
>NA|TRBJ2-7|TRBV27
TGTGCCAGCAGTAAGGGACTTCTCTACGAGCAGTACTTC
CASSKGLLYEQYF
>NA|TRBJ1-4|TRBV7-9
TGTGCCAGCAGCGCCCCCGGGACACCTAATGAAAAACTGTTTTTT
CASSAPGTPNEKLFF
>NA|TRBJ1-1|TRBV5-1
TGCGCCAGCAGCTCGGCCGCCCATCGGGGCACTGAAGCTTTCTTT
CASSSAAHRGTEAFF
>NA|TRBJ1-2|TRBV9
TGTGCCAGCATTGCACTGGACAGAGGGGCAGTAAGTGGCTACACCTTC
CASIALDRGAVSGYTF
>NA|TRBJ2-5|TRBV7-6
TGTGCCAGCAGCGGGCAGGGTGGGGAGACCCAGTACTTC
CASSGQGGETQYF
>NA|TRBJ2-3|TRBV30
TGTGCCTGGACCGCGGGGGCTAGCACAGATACGCAGTATTTT
CAWTAGASTDTQYF
>NA|TRBJ2-7|TRBV15
TGTGCCACCAGCAGAGATATAGGACAACATTATGGGTTCTCCTACGAGCAGTACTTC
CATSRDIGQHYGFSYEQYF
>TRBD1|TRBJ2-5|TRBV7-6
TGTGCCAGCAGCCATAGACAGGGATACGTTGCGGAGACCCAGTACTTC
CASSHRQGYVAETQYF
>NA|TRBJ1-2|TRBV6-1
TGTGCCAGCAGGATAGGGGAGGACTATGGCTACACCTTC
CASRIGEDYGYTF
>TRBD2|TRBJ2-1|TRBV6-1
TGTGCCAGCAGTGAGGAGCGGGGGGCCTCTCTCGAGCAGTTCTTC
CASSEERGASLEQFF
>TRBD1|TRBJ1-5|TRBV6-5
TGTGCCAGCAGTTACACAGGGGTAGGCAATCAGCCCCAGCATTTT
CASSYTGVGNQPQHF
>TRBD1|TRBJ2-7|TRBV6-1
TGTGCCAGCAGTGGGGCAGGGGGCTCCTACGAGCAGTACTTC
CASSGAGGSYEQYF
>TRBD2|TRBJ2-3|TRBV15
TGTGCCACCAGCTGGGGAGGGGCAGATACGCAGTATTTT
CATSWGGADTQYF
>NA|TRBJ1-1|TRBV2
TGTGCCAGCAGTGCGGACGGGATGAACACTGAAGCTTTCTTT
CASSADGMNTEAFF
>TRBD2|TRBJ2-2|TRBV19
TGTGCCAGTCGCAACGGCGGGGGGGCCTTCGCCGGGGAGCTGTTTTTT
CASRNGGGAFAGELFF
>NA|TRBJ1-1|TRBV6-5
TGTGCCAGCAGTACCCTAGCTGAAGCTTTCTTT
CASSTLAEAFF
>TRBD1|TRBJ2-7|TRBV7-8
TGTGCCAGCAGCCCGGGACAGGCTGCCTACGAGCAGTACTTC
CASSPGQAAYEQYF
>TRBD1|TRBJ2-7|TRBV9
TGTGCCAGCAGCGGTCGGGGACAGGGCATTTCCGAGCAGTACTTC
CASSGRGQGISEQYF
>TRBD1|TRBJ1-2|TRBV2
TGTGCCAGCAGTGGCGATCTGACAGGGTTTGGCTACACCTTC
CASSGDLTGFGYTF
>TRBD1|TRBJ1-1|TRBV29-1
TGCAGCGCACGACAGGGGGCGGGGGACACTGAAGCTTTCTTT
CSARQGAGDTEAFF
>NA|TRBJ2-2|TRBV9
TGTGCCAGCAGCGTAGCAGGCAGCAGCACCGGGGAGCTGTTTTTT
CASSVAGSSTGELFF
>TRBD1|TRBJ1-4|TRBV7-2
TGTGCCAGCAGTTTCGACCCGGGACAGGGAGGTGAAAAACTGTTTTTT
CASSFDPGQGGEKLFF
>NA|TRBJ2-1|TRBV19
TGTGCCAGTAGTATAGGCGGGCTGACCTACAATGAGCAGTTCTTC
CASSIGGLTYNEQFF
>TRBD1|TRBJ1-2|TRBV25-1
TGTGCCAGCAGTGAACCGGGACAGGGGGTCTATGGCTACACCTTC
CASSEPGQGVYGYTF
>NA|TRBJ1-3|TRBV4-1
TGCGCCAGCAGCCAAGGCCCCAGCTCTGGAAACACCATATATTTT
CASSQGPSSGNTIYF
>TRBD1|TRBJ1-1|TRBV7-9
TGTGCCAGCAGCTTCTACAGGGGGCGGAATAAGAACACTGAAGCTTTCTTT
CASSFYRGRNKNTEAFF
>NA|TRBJ2-3|TRBV7-8
TGTGCCAGCAGCCCTGGGTGGGGGGGCACAGATACGCAGTATTTT
CASSPGWGGTDTQYF
>TRBD1|TRBJ2-7|TRBV7-9
TGTGCCAGCAGCTTACGGACAGGGGAGCTCTACGAGCAGTACTTC
CASSLRTGELYEQYF
>NA|TRBJ1-1|TRBV9
TGTGCCAGCAGCGTAGCGGGGAACACTGAAGCTTTCTTT
CASSVAGNTEAFF
>TRBD2|TRBJ2-1|TRBV19
TGTGCCAGTAGTATATCCTCTTTAGCGGGGGGGGACAATGAGCAGTTCTTC
CASSISSLAGGDNEQFF
>NA|TRBJ2-2|TRBV15
TGTGCCACCAGCAGGGCAAGCGGCTCGAACACCGGGGAGCTGTTTTTT
CATSRASGSNTGELFF
>NA|TRBJ2-3|TRBV7-2
TGTGCCAGCAGCCCGCGCCTTAACCCTTCCCACACAGATACGCAGTATTTT
CASSPRLNPSHTDTQYF
>NA|TRBJ1-1|TRBV6-5
TGTGCCAGCAGTTACGCTGGTGGAGGGAACACTGAAGCTTTCTTT
CASSYAGGGNTEAFF
>NA|TRBJ2-2|TRBV7-9
TGTGCCAGCAGCTTAGAAGTGCGGTCGGGGGGGGAGCTGTTTTTT
CASSLEVRSGGELFF
>NA|TRBJ1-2|TRBV4-3
TGCGCCAGCAGCCAAGCGCGGACAACAAAAGGGCATTATGGCTACACCTTC
CASSQARTTKGHYGYTF
>NA|TRBJ1-1|TRBV5-6
TGTGCCAGCAGCTTGAGAGACAGTAACACTGAAGCTTTCTTT
CASSLRDSNTEAFF
>NA|TRBJ1-5|TRBV18
TGTGCCAGCTCACCCACCCAGGGCCGAAGATCGAATCAGCCCCAGCATTTT
CASSPTQGRRSNQPQHF
>NA|TRBJ1-1|TRBV19
TGTGCCAGTAGTATCCAGGACAGGAACACTGAAGCTTTCTTT
CASSIQDRNTEAFF
>NA|TRBJ2-2|TRBV6-1
TGTGCCAGCAGTGAAACCGGCGGAATCACCGGGGAGCTGTTTTTT
CASSETGGITGELFF
>NA|TRBJ2-7|TRBV6-5
TGTGCCAGCACCCATAGCGGTAGCGAGCAGTACTTC
CASTHSGSEQYF
>NA|TRBJ2-1|TRBV6-5
TGTGCCAGCAGTTACTCGTTTCTGGGGGCGGGTGAGCAGTTCTTC
CASSYSFLGAGEQFF
>NA|TRBJ2-5|TRBV7-7
TGTGCCAGCAGCTCCAGGGTGGGGGAGACCCAGTACTTC
CASSSRVGETQYF
>TRBD2|TRBJ2-1|TRBV4-1
TGCGCCAGCAGCCAGAGGACTAGCGGGCTCTCCTCCTACAATGAGCAGTTCTTC
CASSQRTSGLSSYNEQFF
>NA|TRBJ1-3|TRBV11-2
TGTGCCAGCAGCTTAACCCTTCCTAACTCTGGAAACACCATATATTTT
CASSLTLPNSGNTIYF
>NA|TRBJ1-6|TRBV4-1
TGCGCCAGCAGCGAGTGGGCGGGGAATTCACCCCTCCACTTT
CASSEWAGNSPLHF
>NA|TRBJ1-4|TRBV6-6
TGTGCCAGCAGTTCCCCGGCCAAGGGGAAGGAAAAACTGTTTTTT
CASSSPAKGKEKLFF
>TRBD2|TRBJ2-7|TRBV14
TGTGCCAGCAGCCAGATTGGACTAGCGGGAGACGAGCAGTACTTC
CASSQIGLAGDEQYF
>TRBD2|TRBJ2-3|TRBV6-5
TGTGCCAGCAGTTACAGGCTAGCGGGCGAAGCAGATACGCAGTATTTT
CASSYRLAGEADTQYF
>TRBD1|TRBJ1-2|TRBV5-1
TGCGCCAGCAGCACCGGGACAGTCAATGGCTACACCTTC
CASSTGTVNGYTF
>TRBD1|TRBJ2-7|TRBV19
TGTGCCAGTAGTATCCGGGACAGATCCTACGAGCAGTACTTC
CASSIRDRSYEQYF
>NA|TRBJ2-7|TRBV30
TGTGCCTGGAGTGATTGGCAGGGCTACGAGCAGTACTTC
CAWSDWQGYEQYF
>NA|TRBJ2-3|TRBV10-1
TGCGCCAGCTCCGCGCGTAACACAGATACGCAGTATTTT
CASSARNTDTQYF
>NA|TRBJ1-2|TRBV5-6
TGTGCCAGCAGCTTGGGTAGGGAGGGGTATGGCTACACCTTC
CASSLGREGYGYTF
>TRBD1|TRBJ2-7|TRBV5-5
TGTGCCAGCAGCTTGAAGGCAGGGGGAAGCTACGAGCAGTACTTC
CASSLKAGGSYEQYF
>TRBD1|TRBJ1-1|TRBV5-4
TGTGCCAGCAGCTTGGGGACAGGGGGGTCCACTGAAGCTTTCTTT
CASSLGTGGSTEAFF
>TRBD2|TRBJ2-3|TRBV4-1
TGCGCCAGCAGCCAAGATGGGTTAGCGGGAGGATTCTTGGGGACAGATACGCAGTATTTT
CASSQDGLAGGFLGTDTQYF
>TRBD1|TRBJ1-2|TRBV30
TGTGCCGGGAGGGGGCAGGGTGGCATGAAAACGAAATATGGCTACACCTTC
CAGRGQGGMKTKYGYTF
>NA|TRBJ1-4|TRBV5-1
TGCGCCAGCAGCGACTCTTCTAGCGGGGAAAAACTGTTTTTT
CASSDSSSGEKLFF